This TCR beta chain was captured by sequencing in a study of blood T cell repertoires in COVID-19. Using immunoSEQ multiplex PCR, the repertoire was profiled, and TCRdb retains in-frame clones only, with some absent. The table has 250,000 or so clones, more than 85% seen once. Per the germline V gene, CDR1 is MNHEY and CDR2 is SVGAGI. The length of the CDR3 is 15 residues. The V gene end was trimmed by 5 bases and the J gene end by 3 bases; junction bases not matched to a gene: 3. Specimen: peripheral blood. The receptor's source is a woman between 70 and 85 years old with active or convalescent COVID-19. This chain joins TRBV6-5 and TRBJ1-3; 11 bases match TRBD1. The CDR3 is CASSRDRGSGNTIYF. The CDR3 DNA reads as TGTGCCAGCAGTCGGGACAGGGGGAGTGGAAACACCATATATTTT.